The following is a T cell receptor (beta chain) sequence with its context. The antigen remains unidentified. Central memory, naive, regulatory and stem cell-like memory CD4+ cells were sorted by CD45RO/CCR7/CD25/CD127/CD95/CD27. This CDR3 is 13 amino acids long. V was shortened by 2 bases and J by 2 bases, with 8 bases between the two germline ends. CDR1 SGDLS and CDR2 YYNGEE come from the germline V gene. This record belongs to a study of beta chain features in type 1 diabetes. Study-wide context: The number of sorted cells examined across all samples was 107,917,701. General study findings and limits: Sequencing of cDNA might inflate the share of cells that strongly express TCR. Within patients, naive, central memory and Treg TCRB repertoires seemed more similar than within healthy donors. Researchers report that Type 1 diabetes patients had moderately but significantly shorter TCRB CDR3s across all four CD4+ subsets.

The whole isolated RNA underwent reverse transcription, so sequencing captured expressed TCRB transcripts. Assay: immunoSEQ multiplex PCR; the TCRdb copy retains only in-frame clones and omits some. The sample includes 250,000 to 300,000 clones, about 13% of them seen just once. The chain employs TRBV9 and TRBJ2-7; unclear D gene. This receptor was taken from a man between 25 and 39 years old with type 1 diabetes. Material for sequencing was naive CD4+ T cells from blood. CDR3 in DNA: TGTGCCAGCAGCGTTTCAGGCCCCTACGAGCAGTACTTC. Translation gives CASSVSGPYEQYF. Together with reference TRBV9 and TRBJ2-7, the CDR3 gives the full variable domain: DSGVTQTPKHLITATGQRVTLRCSPRSGDLSVYWYQQSLDQGLQFLIQYYNGEERAKGNILERFSAQQFPDLHSELNLSSLELGDSALYFCASSVSGPYEQYFGPGTRLTVT.